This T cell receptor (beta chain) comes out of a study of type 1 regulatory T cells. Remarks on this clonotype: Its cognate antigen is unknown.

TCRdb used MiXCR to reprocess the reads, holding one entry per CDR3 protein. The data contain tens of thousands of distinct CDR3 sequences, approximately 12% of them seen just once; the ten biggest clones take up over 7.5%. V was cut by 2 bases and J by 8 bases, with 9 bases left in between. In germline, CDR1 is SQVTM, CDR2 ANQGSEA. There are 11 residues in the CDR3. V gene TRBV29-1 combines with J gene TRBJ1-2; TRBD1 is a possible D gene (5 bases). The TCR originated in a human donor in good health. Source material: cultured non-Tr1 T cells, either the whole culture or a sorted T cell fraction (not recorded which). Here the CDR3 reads CSVERGGGYTF. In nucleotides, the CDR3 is TGCAGCGTTGAAAGGGGTGGCGGCTACACCTTC.